This T cell receptor beta chain was identified during a study of blood T cell repertoires in COVID-19. Study at large: COVID-19 samples, acute and convalescent, were from the United States, Italy and Spain.

Participants spanned ages roughly 18 to 95 years and resided in 20 to 25 US areas. Which cohort a participant joined came from the clinical history participants gave. Per the study methods: How many nucleated cells were present was estimated from reference gene primer amplification. Sequenced by immunoSEQ multiplex PCR; TCRdb stores in-frame clones only, minus some. That table gives V, J and clone size, and the DNA gave D and trimming. Among fewer than 200,000 clones listed, approximately 79% were seen once. This clone showed up just once. This CDR3 has 13 residues. V was pared by 6 bases and J by 6 bases, with 11 bases between. The germline V gene encodes CDR1 KGHSH and CDR2 LQKENI.

The clonotype originates from a woman aged 55-70 years with acute COVID-19. Source material: PBMCs or T cells enriched from blood (not recorded which). V is TRBV18 and J is TRBJ2-2; tentatively, D is TRBD2 (5 bases). CDR3 nucleotide sequence: TGTGCCAGCTCCCCTGGAGGATCCGGGGAGCTGTTTTTT. The encoded protein is CASSPGGSGELFF. Full variable domain (remainder filled in from reference TRBV18 and TRBJ2-2): NAGVMQNPRHLVRRRGQEARLRCSPMKGHSHVYWYRQLPEEGLKFMVYLQKENIIDESGMPKERFSAEFPKEGPSILRIQQVVRGDSAAYFCASSPGGSGELFFGEGSRLTVL.